The rows below give T cell receptor beta chains drawn from one sample of a study of blood T cell repertoires in COVID-19. Profiling relied on immunoSEQ multiplex PCR, and the TCRdb table lists in-frame clones only, not all of them. The sample has 110,000 or so clones, about 78% seen once; the top ten hold approximately 4.2%. Sequencing used peripheral blood. These receptors came from a human donor in a cohort sampled during active or convalescent COVID-19. Both conserved end residues are part of each CDR3. A D gene is named only where the DNA matches it firmly. A clone size is listed for some rows: how often the clone was seen (once, few, many), or a class if it is expanded.

TRBJ2-7	-	TRBV12-3/TRBV12-4	-	TGTGCCAGCCGACAGACCTCCTACGAGCAGTACTTC	CASRQTSYEQYF
TRBJ1-2	-	TRBV19	few	TGTGCCAGTGGGGGGACCAACTATGGCTACACCTTC	CASGGTNYGYTF
TRBJ2-3	-	TRBV2	-	TGTGCCAGCAGAGCCTTTGCGGGCACAGATACGCAGTATTTT	CASRAFAGTDTQYF
TRBJ2-5	-	TRBV7-2	-	TGTGCCAGCAGCTCCGAGGGGGTCACGGCGGAGACCCAGTACTTC	CASSSEGVTAETQYF
TRBJ2-1	-	TRBV12-3/TRBV12-4	few	TGTGCCAGCAGTTTGGAGGGTCAGCAGTTCTTC	CASSLEGQQFF
TRBJ2-3	TRBD2	TRBV5-6	few	TGTGCCAGCAGCACCGGACTAGCCGCAGATACGCAGTATTTT	CASSTGLAADTQYF
TRBJ2-3	-	TRBV28	-	TGTGCCAGCAGTTTCTGGGGGACTTCCCGCACAGATACGCAGTATTTT	CASSFWGTSRTDTQYF
TRBJ2-3	-	TRBV28	-	TGTGCCAGCAGTTTCCCCTCCTTTGGGCAGGACACAGTTACGCAGTATTTT	CASSFPSFGQDTVTQYF
TRBJ2-5	-	TRBV9	-	TGTGCCAGCAGCGTAGAATCTAGGCAAGAGACCCAGTACTTC	CASSVESRQETQYF
TRBJ1-6	-	TRBV5-6	-	TGTGCCAGCACCCCTGGGGCCCACCGGTATAATTCACCCCTCCACTTT	CASTPGAHRYNSPLHF
TRBJ2-5	TRBD1	TRBV11-2	-	TGTGCCAGCAGCCCGACGGACAGGGGATCAGAGACCCAGTACTTC	CASSPTDRGSETQYF
TRBJ1-5	-	TRBV7-2	-	TGTGCCAGCAGCCCCCGCCCCGCGGACAATCAGCCCCAGCATTTT	CASSPRPADNQPQHF
TRBJ1-5	-	TRBV27	-	TGTGCCAGTCGCACCCTGTGGGGGCCCAATCAGCCCCAGCATTTT	CASRTLWGPNQPQHF
TRBJ2-7	-	TRBV6-1	-	TGTGCCAGCAGTGAACAAACACCAAAGATGGGCCCTTCCTACGAGCAGTACTTC	CASSEQTPKMGPSYEQYF
TRBJ1-2	-	TRBV30	-	TGTGCCTGGGGGACCACAACAGGGTCTGACGGCTACACCTTC	CAWGTTTGSDGYTF
TRBJ2-7	-	TRBV20-1	-	TGCAGTGCTAGGTCTCTCGAGCAGTACTTC	CSARSLEQYF
TRBJ1-4	-	TRBV7-9	-	TGTGCCAGCAGCTTATTTGAGGAAAAACTGTTTTTT	CASSLFEEKLFF
TRBJ1-1	TRBD1	TRBV6-2/TRBV6-3	-	TGTGCCAGCAGTTACTCTGGACAGGGGGCAAGGAACACTGAAGCTTTCTTT	CASSYSGQGARNTEAFF
TRBJ1-1	-	TRBV27	-	TGTGCCAGCAGTCCAGGGACAACCTACGTCGGCACTGAAGCTTTCTTT	CASSPGTTYVGTEAFF
TRBJ1-1	-	TRBV6-6	-	TGTGCCACTGAGGGCCCGAACACTGAAGCTTTCTTT	CATEGPNTEAFF
TRBJ2-3	-	TRBV5-1	-	TGCGCCAGCAGCTTGGCCCCACCCACAGGGCCAGATACGCAGTATTTT	CASSLAPPTGPDTQYF
TRBJ2-2	TRBD1	TRBV7-6	-	TGTGCCAGCAGCCCCCGGACAGGGAACACCGGGGAGCTGTTTTTT	CASSPRTGNTGELFF
TRBJ2-3	-	TRBV2	-	TGTGCCAGCAGTGAACGGTTGTACGGCACAGATACGCAGTATTTT	CASSERLYGTDTQYF
TRBJ1-2	-	TRBV19	-	TGTGCCAGTAGTAAAGGACAGCAAGAACTCTATGGCTACACCTTC	CASSKGQQELYGYTF
TRBJ2-3	TRBD2	TRBV5-1	-	TGCGCCAGCAGCTTGGGACCGGGACTAGCCTCCGCGGATACGCAGTATTTT	CASSLGPGLASADTQYF
TRBJ1-1	-	TRBV11-2	-	TGTGCCAGCAGCCCGACCAGGACAGTTCCTGAAGCTTTCTTT	CASSPTRTVPEAFF
TRBJ2-3	TRBD2	TRBV29-1	-	TGCAGCGTTGCAGTGGGGCGGGGGGGCAGTGATACGCAGTATTTT	CSVAVGRGGSDTQYF
TRBJ2-7	TRBD1	TRBV19	-	TGTGCCAGTAGTATCCAGGACAGGGTCTTCGACGAGCAGTACTTC	CASSIQDRVFDEQYF
TRBJ1-2	-	TRBV19	-	TGTGCCAGTAGTTCTCAGGGTGTCAGGTCGTATGGCTACACCTTC	CASSSQGVRSYGYTF
TRBJ2-5	TRBD2	TRBV11-1	-	TGTGCCAGCAGCTTGGCAGTTGCGCGGGGGAAAGAGACCCAGTACTTC	CASSLAVARGKETQYF
TRBJ1-1	-	TRBV10-3	-	TGTGCCATCAGTGAAAGCTGGGGCAGGGTAACCACTGAAGCTTTCTTT	CAISESWGRVTTEAFF
TRBJ1-2	-	TRBV27	-	TGTGCCAGCAGGGCCAATCCTAACTATGGCTACACCTTC	CASRANPNYGYTF
TRBJ1-3	TRBD1	TRBV2	-	TGTGCCAGCAAGCTACAGGGGGCCCGTGGAAACACCATATATTTT	CASKLQGARGNTIYF
TRBJ2-1	TRBD2	TRBV7-9	-	TGTGCCAGCAACCCGAAGGGACTAGAGGGCAATGAGCAGTTCTTC	CASNPKGLEGNEQFF
TRBJ1-6	TRBD1	TRBV10-3	once	TGTGCCATCGGGACAGAACTCGGCACCCTCCACTTT	CAIGTELGTLHF
TRBJ2-1	-	TRBV6-2/TRBV6-3	-	TGTGCCAGCAGTTCTAGCTCCCATGAGCAGTTCTTC	CASSSSSHEQFF
TRBJ2-2	-	TRBV7-9	few	TGTGCCAGCAACAGCCAGGCCAACGGGGAGCTGTTTTTT	CASNSQANGELFF
TRBJ2-1	TRBD1	TRBV3-1/TRBV3-2	-	TGTGCCAGCAGCATCGGGACAGGCCCCTACAATGAGCAGTTCTTC	CASSIGTGPYNEQFF
TRBJ2-3	-	TRBV19	-	TGTGCCAGTAGTATCTGGGCAGACGATACGCAGTATTTT	CASSIWADDTQYF
TRBJ2-7	-	TRBV5-4	-	TGTGCCAGCAGCTCCCGTGAGGGAGGTTGGGGTCTCGTCTCCTACGAGCAGTACTTC	CASSSREGGWGLVSYEQYF
TRBJ2-2	TRBD2	TRBV7-2	-	TGTGCCAGCAGCTTCCGTGCTAGCGGGAGGATCGGGGAGCTGTTTTTT	CASSFRASGRIGELFF
TRBJ1-4	-	TRBV18	-	TGTGCCAGCTCACCAGCCGAGGTTAGGGAAAAACTGTTTTTT	CASSPAEVREKLFF
TRBJ1-4	-	TRBV19	-	TGTGCCAGTAGTAGAGGTCTTCCGGGTGAAAAACTGTTTTTT	CASSRGLPGEKLFF
TRBJ1-1	-	TRBV5-1	-	TGCGCCAGCAGCTTGGGATCGGTAACTGAAGCTTTCTTT	CASSLGSVTEAFF
TRBJ1-1	-	TRBV12-3/TRBV12-4	-	TGTGCCAGCAGTTTCTACGAGAACGAAGCTTTCTTT	CASSFYENEAFF
TRBJ2-5	TRBD1	TRBV5-1	-	TGCGCCAGCACTCGAGGGACAGGGTGGGAGACCCAGTACTTC	CASTRGTGWETQYF
TRBJ1-2	TRBD1	TRBV6-5	-	TGTGCCAGCAGAAGAGACAGGGGGGACTATGGCTACACCTTC	CASRRDRGDYGYTF
TRBJ2-5	-	TRBV7-6	-	TGTGCCAGCAGCTTAGCGGTTCATCGCAGACAAGAGACCCAGTACTTC	CASSLAVHRRQETQYF
TRBJ1-5	-	TRBV18	once	TGTGCCAGCTCATCATCTTCCGGTCAGCCCCAGCATTTT	CASSSSSGQPQHF
TRBJ2-1	-	TRBV6-2/TRBV6-3	-	TGTGCCAGCAGCCCCTCGGGGAAAAGCTCCTACAATGAGCAGTTCTTC	CASSPSGKSSYNEQFF